The present TCR beta chain was sequenced within a study of cytomegalovirus exposure and HLA in healthy donors. Study findings and constraints: An analysis was carried out later, and it reportedly showed fewer N-insertions in an Asian-associated ancestry cluster than the approximately 680-donor mean. The authors listed 150 or so TCR beta chains as cytomegalovirus-associated.

PCR employed 60 Vbeta and 13 Jbeta primers. Clones were sequenced by immunoSEQ multiplex PCR, and TCRdb holds only the in-frame ones, with some missing. The repertoire holds over 80,000 clones, with approximately 71% as singletons. Concerning this clone: Its antigen is not identified.

The receptor's source is a woman under 30 in good health and CMV-seropositive. The sample taken for sequencing was PBMCs.

The CDR3 DNA sequence: TGCAGCGCTGCGGGAGGGGATTCCTACAATGAGCAGTTCTTC. This translates into CSAAGGDSYNEQFF. The gene calls are TRBV29-1 and TRBJ2-1, with 9 bases identical to TRBD2. The CDR3 runs to 14 residues. The V segment lost 7 bases and the J segment 1 base; nucleotides outside the gene matches: 5. The germline V gene encodes CDR1 SQVTM and CDR2 ANQGSEA.